This T cell receptor beta chain emerged from a study of T cells and Merkel cell carcinoma outcomes. This CDR3 region has 13 residues. With 8 bases removed from V and 10 bases from J, the gap between germline ends came to 17 bases. Germline V gene lookup returns CDR1 SNHLY and CDR2 FYNNEI. Profiled with immunoSEQ multiplex PCR; TCRdb holds only in-frame clones, not every one. The sample records approximately 6,100 clones, roughly 80% being singletons. Input material: tumor tissue from Merkel cell carcinoma. This TCR came from a human donor with Merkel cell carcinoma. The V call is TRBV2, the J call TRBJ2-2, with a weak D call TRBD2 (6 bases). Here the CDR3 reads CASERAGAVELFF. As DNA, the CDR3 is TGTGCCAGCGAGCGGGCCGGAGCGGTGGAGCTGTTTTTT.